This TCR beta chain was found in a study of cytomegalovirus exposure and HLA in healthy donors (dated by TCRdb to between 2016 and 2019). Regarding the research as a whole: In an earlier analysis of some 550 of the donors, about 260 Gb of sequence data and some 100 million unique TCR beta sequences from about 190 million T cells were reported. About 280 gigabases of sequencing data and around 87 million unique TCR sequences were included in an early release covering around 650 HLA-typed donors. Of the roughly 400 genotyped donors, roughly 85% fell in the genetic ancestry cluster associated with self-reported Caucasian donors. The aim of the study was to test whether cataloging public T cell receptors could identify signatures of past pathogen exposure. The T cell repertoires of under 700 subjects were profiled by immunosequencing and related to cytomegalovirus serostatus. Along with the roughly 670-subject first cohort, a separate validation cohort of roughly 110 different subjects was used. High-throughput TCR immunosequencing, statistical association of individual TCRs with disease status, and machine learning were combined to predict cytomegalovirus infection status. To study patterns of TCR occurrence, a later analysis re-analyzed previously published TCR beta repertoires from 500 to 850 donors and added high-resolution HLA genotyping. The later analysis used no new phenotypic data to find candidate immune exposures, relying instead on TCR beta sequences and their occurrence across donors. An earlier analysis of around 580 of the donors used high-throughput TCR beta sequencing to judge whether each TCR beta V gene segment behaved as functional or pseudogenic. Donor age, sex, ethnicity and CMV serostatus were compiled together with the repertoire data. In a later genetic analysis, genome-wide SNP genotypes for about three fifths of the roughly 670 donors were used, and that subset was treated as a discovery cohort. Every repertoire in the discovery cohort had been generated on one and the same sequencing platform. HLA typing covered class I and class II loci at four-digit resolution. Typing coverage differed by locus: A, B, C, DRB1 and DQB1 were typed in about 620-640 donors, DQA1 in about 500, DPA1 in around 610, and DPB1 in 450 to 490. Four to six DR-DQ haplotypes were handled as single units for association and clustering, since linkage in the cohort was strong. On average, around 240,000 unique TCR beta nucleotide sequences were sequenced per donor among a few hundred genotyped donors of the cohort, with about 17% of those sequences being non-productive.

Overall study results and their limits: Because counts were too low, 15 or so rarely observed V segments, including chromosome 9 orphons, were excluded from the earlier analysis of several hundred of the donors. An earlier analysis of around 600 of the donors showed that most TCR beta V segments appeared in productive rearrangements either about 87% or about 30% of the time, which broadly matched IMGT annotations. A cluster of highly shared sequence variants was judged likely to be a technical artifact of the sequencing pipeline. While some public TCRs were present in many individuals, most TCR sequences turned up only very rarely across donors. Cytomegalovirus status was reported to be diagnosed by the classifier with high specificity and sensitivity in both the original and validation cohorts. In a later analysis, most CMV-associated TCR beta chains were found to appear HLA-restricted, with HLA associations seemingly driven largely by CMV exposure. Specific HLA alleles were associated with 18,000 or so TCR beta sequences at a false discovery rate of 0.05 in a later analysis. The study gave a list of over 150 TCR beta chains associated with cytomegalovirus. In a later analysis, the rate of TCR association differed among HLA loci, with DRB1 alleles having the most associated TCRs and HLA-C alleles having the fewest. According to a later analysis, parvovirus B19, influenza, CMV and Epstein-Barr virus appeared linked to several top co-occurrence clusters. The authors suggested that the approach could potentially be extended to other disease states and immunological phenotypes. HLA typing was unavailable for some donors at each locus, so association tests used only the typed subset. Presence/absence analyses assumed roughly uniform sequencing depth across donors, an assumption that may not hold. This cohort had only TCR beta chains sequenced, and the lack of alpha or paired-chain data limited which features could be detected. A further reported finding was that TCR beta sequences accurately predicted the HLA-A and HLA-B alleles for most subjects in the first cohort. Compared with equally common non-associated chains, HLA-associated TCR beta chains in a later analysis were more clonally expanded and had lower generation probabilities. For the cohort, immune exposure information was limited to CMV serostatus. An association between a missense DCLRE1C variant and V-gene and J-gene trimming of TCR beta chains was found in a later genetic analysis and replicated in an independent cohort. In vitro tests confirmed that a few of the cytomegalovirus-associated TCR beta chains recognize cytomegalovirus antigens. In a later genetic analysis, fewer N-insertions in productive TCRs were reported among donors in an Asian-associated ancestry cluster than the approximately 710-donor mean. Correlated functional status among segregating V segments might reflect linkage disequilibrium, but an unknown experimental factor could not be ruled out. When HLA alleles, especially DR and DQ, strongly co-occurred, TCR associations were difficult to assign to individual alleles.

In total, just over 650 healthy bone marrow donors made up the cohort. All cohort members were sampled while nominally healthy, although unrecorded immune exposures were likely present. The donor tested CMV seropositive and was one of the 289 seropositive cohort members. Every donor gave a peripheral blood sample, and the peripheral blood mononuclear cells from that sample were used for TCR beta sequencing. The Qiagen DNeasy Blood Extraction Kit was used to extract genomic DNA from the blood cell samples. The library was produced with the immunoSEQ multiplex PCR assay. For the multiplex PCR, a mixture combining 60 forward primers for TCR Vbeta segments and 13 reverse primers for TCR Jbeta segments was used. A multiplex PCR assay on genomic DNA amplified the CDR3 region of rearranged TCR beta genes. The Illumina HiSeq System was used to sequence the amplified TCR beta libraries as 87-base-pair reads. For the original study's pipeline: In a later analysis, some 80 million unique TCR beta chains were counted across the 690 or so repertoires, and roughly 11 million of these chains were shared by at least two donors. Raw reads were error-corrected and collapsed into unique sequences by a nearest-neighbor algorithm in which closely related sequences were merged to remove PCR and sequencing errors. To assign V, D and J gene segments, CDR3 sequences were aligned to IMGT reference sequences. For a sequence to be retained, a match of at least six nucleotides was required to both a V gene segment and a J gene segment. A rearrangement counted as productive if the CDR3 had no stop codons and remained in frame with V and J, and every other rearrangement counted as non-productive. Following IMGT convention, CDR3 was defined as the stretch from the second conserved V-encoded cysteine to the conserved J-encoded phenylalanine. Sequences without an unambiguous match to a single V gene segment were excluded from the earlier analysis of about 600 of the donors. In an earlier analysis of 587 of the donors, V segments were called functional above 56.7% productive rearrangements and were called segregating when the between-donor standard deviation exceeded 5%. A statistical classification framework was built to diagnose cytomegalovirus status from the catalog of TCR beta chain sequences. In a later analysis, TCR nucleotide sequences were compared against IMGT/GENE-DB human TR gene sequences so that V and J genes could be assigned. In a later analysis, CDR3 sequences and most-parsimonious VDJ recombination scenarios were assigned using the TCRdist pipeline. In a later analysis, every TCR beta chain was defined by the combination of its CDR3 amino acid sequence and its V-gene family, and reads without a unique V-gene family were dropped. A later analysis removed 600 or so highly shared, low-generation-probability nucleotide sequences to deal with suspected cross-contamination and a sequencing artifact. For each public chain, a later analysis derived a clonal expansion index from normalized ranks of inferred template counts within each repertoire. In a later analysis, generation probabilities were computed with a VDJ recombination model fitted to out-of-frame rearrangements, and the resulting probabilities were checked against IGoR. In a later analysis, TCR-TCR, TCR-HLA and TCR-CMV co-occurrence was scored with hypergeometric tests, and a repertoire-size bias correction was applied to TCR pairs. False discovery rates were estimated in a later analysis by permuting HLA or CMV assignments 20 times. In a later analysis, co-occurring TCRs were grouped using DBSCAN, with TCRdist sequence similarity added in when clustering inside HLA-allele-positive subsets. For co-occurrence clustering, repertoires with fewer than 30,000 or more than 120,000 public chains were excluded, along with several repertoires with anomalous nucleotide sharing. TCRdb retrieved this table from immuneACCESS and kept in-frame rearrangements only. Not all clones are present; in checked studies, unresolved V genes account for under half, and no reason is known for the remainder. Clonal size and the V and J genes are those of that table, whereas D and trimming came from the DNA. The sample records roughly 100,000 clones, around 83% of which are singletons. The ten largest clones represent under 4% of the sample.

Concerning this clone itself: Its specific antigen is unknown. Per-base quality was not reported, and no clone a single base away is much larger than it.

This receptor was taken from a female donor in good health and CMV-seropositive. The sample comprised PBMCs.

The base sequence is TGCGCCAGCCGGACTAGCGGGAACACCGGGGAGCTGTTTTTT. This is translated as CASRTSGNTGELFF. The chain was built from TRBV5-1 and TRBJ2-2; TRBD2 agrees with 10 junctional bases. Trimming accounts for 7 bases at V and 1 base at J, while the number of junction bases matched to no gene is 1. In the germline V gene, CDR1 corresponds to SGHRS and CDR2 to YFSETQ. The CDR3 goes from the cysteine to the phenylalanine over 14 residues. The kept DNA is CDR3 alone, 42 bases in frame from the first base.